Below are 5 T cell receptor beta chains sequenced from a single sample in a study of cytomegalovirus exposure and HLA in healthy donors. Assay used: immunoSEQ multiplex PCR; TCRdb lists only in-frame clones, some missing. The table has under 250,000 clones, 80% to 85% seen once. Sequencing input: PBMCs. The receptors derive from a woman aged 30 to 39 in good health and CMV-seronegative.

In regard to this clone: One end of the junction varies from germline; a read error may be responsible. This chain uses TRBV6-6 with TRBJ2-7; TRBD2 aligns across 10 bases. CDR1 MNHNY and CDR2 SVGAGI come from the germline V gene (reference sequence). The CDR3 contains 14 residues. The CDR3 region has the DNA TGTGCCAGCAGTTCTAGCGGGAGTTCCTCCGAGCAGTACTTC. Protein sequence: CASSSSGSSSEQYF.

The chain carries TRBV6-6 and TRBJ2-1; 8 bases are shared with TRBD1. V shed 2 bases and J 8 bases; nucleotides not matched to a gene: 2. From germline, CDR1 is MNHNY and CDR2 SVGAGI (reference sequence). This CDR3 contains 13 residues. In DNA, the CDR3 is TGTGCCAGCAGTTACCAGGGGGCGGATGAGCAGTTCTTC. This codes for CASSYQGADEQFF.

J is TRBJ2-7 and V is TRBV6-6; TRBD2 aligns across 7 bases. CDR1 and CDR2 (germline): MNHNY, SVGAGI (reference sequence). CDR3 length equals 13 residues. Germline trimming cut 10 bases from V and 9 bases from J; bases unmatched to any gene: 15. The CDR3 DNA reads as TGTGCCACTAAACGGGGGGATGAGGGTGGGCAGTACTTC. It translates to CATKRGDEGGQYF.

The V and J genes are TRBV18 and TRBJ1-2; D ambiguous. CDR1 KGHSH and CDR2 LQKENI come from the germline V gene. The ends were cut back, 3 bases at V and 7 bases at J, with 12 bases in the middle. The CDR3 extends over 13 amino acids. DNA for the CDR3: TGTGCCAGCTCACCTACTCCTACGCGTGGCTACACCTTC. It specifies CASSPTPTRGYTF.

The genes are TRBV7-3 and TRBJ2-1, with D possibly being TRBD1 (6 bases). The V and J ends lost 8 bases and 9 bases respectively, with 17 bases between them. CDR1 and CDR2 (germline): SGHTA, FQGTGA. The CDR3 covers 13 residues. The CDR3 region has the DNA TGTGCCAGCTCCCCAGGGGCAGGGGCTGAGCAGTTCTTC. Encoded protein: CASSPGAGAEQFF.